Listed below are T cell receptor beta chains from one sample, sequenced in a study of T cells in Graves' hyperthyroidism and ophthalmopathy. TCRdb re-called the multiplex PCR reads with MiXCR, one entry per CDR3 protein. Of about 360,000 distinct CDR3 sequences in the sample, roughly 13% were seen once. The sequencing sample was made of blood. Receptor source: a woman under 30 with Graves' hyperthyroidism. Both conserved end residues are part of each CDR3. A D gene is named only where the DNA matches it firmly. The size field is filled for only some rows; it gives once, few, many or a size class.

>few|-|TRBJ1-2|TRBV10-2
TGCGCCAGCAGTGACCTGCCGACAGACCTCTATGGCTACACCTTC
CASSDLPTDLYGYTF
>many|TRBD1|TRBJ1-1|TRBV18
TGTGCCAGCTCACCCTGGACAGGCGAGGGCACTGAAGCTTTCTTT
CASSPWTGEGTEAFF
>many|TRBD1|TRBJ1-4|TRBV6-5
TGTGCCAGCAGTCGATACCGGACAGGGGCCCCAGGGGCGGCGGAGGAAAAACTGTTTTTT
CASSRYRTGAPGAAEEKLFF
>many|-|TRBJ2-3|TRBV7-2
TGTGCCAGCAGCTTAACAGGGAACCCAGATACGCAGTATTTT
CASSLTGNPDTQYF
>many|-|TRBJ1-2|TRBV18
TGTGCCAGCTCACCGACAGCGGAGCATGGCTACACCTTC
CASSPTAEHGYTF
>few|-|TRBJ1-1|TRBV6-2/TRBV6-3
TGTGCCAGCAGTTCACAACCGACAGATCGAGGCGCTGAAGCTTTCTTT
CASSSQPTDRGAEAFF
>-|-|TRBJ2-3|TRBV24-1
TGTGCCACCAGTGATTTGGGGGATACAGATACGCAGTATTTT
CATSDLGDTDTQYF
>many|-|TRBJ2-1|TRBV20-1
TGCAGTGTCAGAGGGGTAGCAGGAAATGAGCAGTTCTTC
CSVRGVAGNEQFF
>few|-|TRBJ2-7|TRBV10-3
TGTGCCATCAACAGCGGCAGCTCGGGGACCTACGAGCAGTACTTC
CAINSGSSGTYEQYF
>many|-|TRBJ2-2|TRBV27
TGTGCCAGCAGTATATCCGGGTCTACGAACACCGGGGAGCTGTTTTTT
CASSISGSTNTGELFF
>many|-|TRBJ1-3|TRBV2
TGTGCCAGCAGCGGGACGGCAGACTCTGGAAACACCATATATTTT
CASSGTADSGNTIYF
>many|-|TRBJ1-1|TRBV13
TGTGCCAGCAGCGTAGCTTCTGGGGACGACACTGAAGCTTTCTTT
CASSVASGDDTEAFF
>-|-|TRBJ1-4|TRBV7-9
TGTGCCAGCAGCTTAGATTCGGAAAAACTGTTTTTT
CASSLDSEKLFF
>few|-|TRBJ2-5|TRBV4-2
TGTGCCAGCAGCCAAGATCAAGCGGCACAAGAGACCCAGTACTTC
CASSQDQAAQETQYF
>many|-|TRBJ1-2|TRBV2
TGTGCCAGCTCGGAGACACCAGGTCGTCAGTATGGCTACACCTTC
CASSETPGRQYGYTF
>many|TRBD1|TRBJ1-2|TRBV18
TGTGCCAGCTCACCATTCACAGGGGGTGAGAATGGCTACACCTTC
CASSPFTGGENGYTF
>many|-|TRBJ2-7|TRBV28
TGTGCCAGCAGTTTGTGGGCCGCGAGCTCCTACGAGCAGTACTTC
CASSLWAASSYEQYF
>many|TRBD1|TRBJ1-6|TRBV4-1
TGCGCCAGCAGCCAAGGGGACAGGGGCTCTTCACCCCTCCACTTT
CASSQGDRGSSPLHF
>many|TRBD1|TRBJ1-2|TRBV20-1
TGCAGTGCCGGGACAGGGGGCTATGGCTACACCTTC
CSAGTGGYGYTF
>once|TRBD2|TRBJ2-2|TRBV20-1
TGCAGTGCTAGAGACGGACTAGCGGGAGCTATGGGGGAGCTGTTTTTT
CSARDGLAGAMGELFF
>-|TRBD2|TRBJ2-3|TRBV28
TGTGCCAGCAGTGCCCCTAGCGGCGTCACAGATACGCAGTATTTT
CASSAPSGVTDTQYF
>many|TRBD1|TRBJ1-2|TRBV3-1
TGTGCCAGCAGCCAGAGACAGGGGTATGGCTACACCTTC
CASSQRQGYGYTF
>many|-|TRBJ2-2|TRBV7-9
TGTGCCAGCAGCTTAATGGTGAACACCGGGGAGCTGTTTTTT
CASSLMVNTGELFF
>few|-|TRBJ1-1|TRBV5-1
TGCGCCAGCGGGGGGGGGGAGAACACTGAAGCTTTCTTT
CASGGGENTEAFF
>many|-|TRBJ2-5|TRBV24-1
TGTGCCACCAGTGACCCGGCTACTAGAGGGGAGACCCAGTACTTC
CATSDPATRGETQYF
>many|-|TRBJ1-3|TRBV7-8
TGTGCCAGCAGCCCTATCGTAGGGACGCACTCTGGAAACACCATATATTTT
CASSPIVGTHSGNTIYF
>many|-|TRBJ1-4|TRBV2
TGTGCCAGCAGCATCGCGAGGAGGGAAAAACTGTTTTTT
CASSIARREKLFF
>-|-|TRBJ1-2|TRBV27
TGTGCCAGCAGTTTTAACTCCAACTATGGCTACACCTTC
CASSFNSNYGYTF
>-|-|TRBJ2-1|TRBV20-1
TGCAGTGCTAGGGGACTGTATGAGCAGTTCTTC
CSARGLYEQFF
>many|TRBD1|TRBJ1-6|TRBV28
TGTGCCAGCAGTTTTACCAGGGGGCGATCACCCCTCCACTTT
CASSFTRGRSPLHF
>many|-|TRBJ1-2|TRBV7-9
TGTGCCAGCAGCTTAGAACTCCATGGCTACACCTTC
CASSLELHGYTF
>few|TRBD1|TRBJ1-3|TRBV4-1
TGCGCCAGCAGCCCGTCGTACCGGGACAGCTATCACCAAAACACCATATATTTT
CASSPSYRDSYHQNTIYF
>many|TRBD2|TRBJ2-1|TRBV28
TGTGCCAGCTGGGGACTAGCGGGATACTCCTACAATGAGCAGTTCTTC
CASWGLAGYSYNEQFF
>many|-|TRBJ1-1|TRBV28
TGTGCCAGCACACCGCGGGGACGGGCGATCACTGAAGCTTTCTTT
CASTPRGRAITEAFF
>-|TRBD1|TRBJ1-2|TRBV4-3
TGCGCCAGCAGCCAGGAAGGACAGGTGGCCTATGGCTACACCTTC
CASSQEGQVAYGYTF
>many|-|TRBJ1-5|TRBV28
TGTGCCAGCAGTTTAATTTCGTGGCGACAGAGAGGGGTAGAGCCCCAGCATTTT
CASSLISWRQRGVEPQHF
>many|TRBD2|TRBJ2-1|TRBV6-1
TGTGCCAGCAGTAGCCCTAGCGGGGGTTCTCTGGGAAATGAGCAGTTCTTC
CASSSPSGGSLGNEQFF
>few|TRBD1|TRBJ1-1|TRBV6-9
TGTGCCAGCAGTTTTGACAGGGGGGGTTTTTTCTTT
CASSFDRGGFFF
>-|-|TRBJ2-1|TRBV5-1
TGCGCCAGCAGCTTTGGAAGCTCCTGCAATGAGCAGTTCTTC
CASSFGSSCNEQFF
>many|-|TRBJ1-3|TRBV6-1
TGTGCCAGCCAGGGCAGGGAGTCTTCTGGAAACACCATATATTTT
CASQGRESSGNTIYF
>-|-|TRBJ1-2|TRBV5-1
TGCGCCAGCAGCTTCAACGGACAGTCCTATGGCTACACCTTC
CASSFNGQSYGYTF
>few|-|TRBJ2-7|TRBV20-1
TGCAGTGCTAGAGGGGCCAGCACCTACGAGCAGTACTTC
CSARGASTYEQYF
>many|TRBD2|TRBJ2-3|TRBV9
TGTGCCAGCAGCCCGGGACTAGCGGGAGGGCCTTTAGATACGCAGTATTTT
CASSPGLAGGPLDTQYF
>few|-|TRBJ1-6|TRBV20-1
TGCAGTGCTAGAGACCGGAGCTCCTATAATTCACCCCTCCACTTT
CSARDRSSYNSPLHF
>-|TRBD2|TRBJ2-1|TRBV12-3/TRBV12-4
TGTGCCAGCAGTTTCGCGGGAGGGCCTTCCTACAATGAGCAGTTCTTC
CASSFAGGPSYNEQFF
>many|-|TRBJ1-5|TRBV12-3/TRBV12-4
TGTGCCAGCAGTTTTGGTTTACTGCCACAGACAGCTCTTGGGGGCAATCAGCCCCAGCATTTT
CASSFGLLPQTALGGNQPQHF
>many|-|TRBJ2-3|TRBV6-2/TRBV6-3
TGTGCCAGCAGTTACGAGGGCGGCTTCAGCACAGATACGCAGTATTTT
CASSYEGGFSTDTQYF
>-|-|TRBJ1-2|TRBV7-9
TGTGCCAGCAGCTTTGGGGATGAGAACACCTTC
CASSFGDENTF
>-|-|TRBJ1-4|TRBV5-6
TGTGCCAGCAGTTTTGGGCAGGAGGACGAAAAACTGTTTTTT
CASSFGQEDEKLFF
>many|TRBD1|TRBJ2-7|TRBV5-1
TGCGCCAGCAGCCAAGCAGGGACAGATTCCCGCTACGAGCAGTACTTC
CASSQAGTDSRYEQYF
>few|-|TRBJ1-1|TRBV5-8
TGTGCCAGCAGCTTGGCCGGTTGGGGCACGACTGAAGCTTTCTTT
CASSLAGWGTTEAFF